Listed below are T cell receptor beta chains from one sample, sequenced in a study of blood T cell repertoires in COVID-19. The method was immunoSEQ multiplex PCR; TCRdb's version includes in-frame clones alone and lacks a portion of them. The data hold fewer than 110,000 clones, with almost 85% observed a single time. Material for sequencing was peripheral blood. Every receptor here comes from a human donor in a cohort sampled during active COVID-19. Each CDR3 is given with its conserved first and last residue. Fields, in order: V gene, J gene, D gene, clone size, CDR3 protein, CDR3 DNA. D genes are given only for firm matches. A row's size may be missing; if present it is once, few, many or a size class.

TRBV25-1,TRBJ2-5,-,-,CASSQTGETQYF,TGTGCCAGCAGTCAGACGGGGGAGACCCAGTACTTC
TRBV5-1,TRBJ2-7,-,-,CASSTGLSTYEQYF,TGCGCCAGCAGCACTGGACTGTCCACCTACGAGCAGTACTTC
TRBV7-9,TRBJ1-3,TRBD1,few,CASSLRDRGYTIYF,TGTGCCAGCAGCCTCCGGGACAGGGGTTACACCATATATTTT
TRBV28,TRBJ2-3,TRBD1,-,CASSLRTGITDTQYF,TGTGCCAGCAGTTTAAGGACAGGGATCACAGATACGCAGTATTTT
TRBV5-6,TRBJ1-6,TRBD1,-,CASSSPGQGHSPLHF,TGTGCCAGCAGCTCACCGGGACAGGGGCATTCACCCCTCCACTTT
TRBV4-3,TRBJ2-2,TRBD2,-,CASSQGRLAGVPGELFF,TGCGCCAGCAGCCAAGGGCGGTTAGCGGGAGTACCCGGGGAGCTGTTTTTT
TRBV19,TRBJ2-3,-,-,CASSIVAGDTQYF,TGTGCCAGTAGTATCGTGGCGGGAGATACGCAGTATTTT
TRBV2,TRBJ2-6,-,-,CATPAGSSGANVLTF,TGTGCCACCCCCGCGGGGAGCTCTGGGGCCAACGTCCTGACTTTC
TRBV19,TRBJ2-3,-,-,CASAGGGSTDTQYF,TGTGCCAGTGCAGGAGGCGGGAGCACAGATACGCAGTATTTT
TRBV9,TRBJ1-1,-,-,CASSEGGNTEAFF,TGTGCCAGCAGCGAAGGGGGAAACACTGAAGCTTTCTTT
TRBV19,TRBJ1-1,TRBD1,-,CASTPGQGGTEAFF,TGTGCCAGTACCCCCGGACAGGGGGGAACTGAAGCTTTCTTT
TRBV2,TRBJ2-1,TRBD2,-,CASSPTSGRANEQFF,TGTGCCAGCAGCCCGACTAGCGGGAGGGCCAATGAGCAGTTCTTC
TRBV19,TRBJ1-5,TRBD1,-,CASSIAGTGKLYSNQPQHF,TGTGCCAGTAGTATCGCCGGGACAGGGAAATTGTATAGCAATCAGCCCCAGCATTTT
TRBV9,TRBJ2-1,TRBD2,-,CASAAAGGTYNEQFF,TGTGCCAGCGCCGCTGCGGGAGGCACCTACAATGAGCAGTTCTTC
TRBV2,TRBJ1-2,TRBD1,few,CASRATGFGYTF,TGTGCCAGCAGAGCGACAGGGTTCGGCTACACCTTC
TRBV5-6,TRBJ2-1,-,-,CASSLILGDEQFF,TGTGCCAGCAGCTTGATACTAGGTGATGAGCAGTTCTTC
TRBV27,TRBJ1-6,TRBD1,-,CASSLGQGRSPLHF,TGTGCCAGCAGTTTGGGACAGGGTCGGTCACCCCTCCACTTT
TRBV7-2,TRBJ1-2,-,-,CASSLSGWGNYGYTF,TGTGCCAGCAGCTTAAGCGGCTGGGGTAACTATGGCTACACCTTC
TRBV19,TRBJ2-2,TRBD1,-,CASSIIWTGGSGELFF,TGTGCCAGTAGTATAATTTGGACAGGGGGGTCCGGGGAGCTGTTTTTT
TRBV28,TRBJ2-5,-,-,CASSGGAQETQYF,TGTGCCAGCAGTGGGGGCGCCCAAGAGACCCAGTACTTC
TRBV9,TRBJ2-3,-,-,CASSSEGSGVGDTQYF,TGTGCCAGCAGCTCAGAGGGGTCGGGGGTTGGAGATACGCAGTATTTT
TRBV5-8,TRBJ2-5,-,-,CASIPPGLHIETQYF,TGTGCCAGCATCCCCCCGGGACTTCATATAGAGACCCAGTACTTC
TRBV7-2,TRBJ2-1,-,-,CASSLGPILYNEQFF,TGTGCCAGCAGCTTAGGCCCTATACTCTACAATGAGCAGTTCTTC
TRBV6-6,TRBJ1-3,TRBD1,-,CASSHGGTDSGNTIYF,TGTGCCAGCAGTCACGGTGGGACAGACTCTGGAAACACCATATATTTT
TRBV4-3,TRBJ2-5,TRBD2,-,CASSQAASGIPETQYF,TGCGCCAGCAGCCAAGCGGCTAGCGGGATCCCAGAGACCCAGTACTTC